The 25 T cell receptor beta chains in this list originate from one sample, sequenced in a study of PD-L1 blockade in urothelial cancer. The time point was: pretreatment peripheral blood. TCRdb's copy holds only in-frame clones and misses some; the assay was immunoSEQ multiplex PCR. The sample lists 40,000 to 60,000 clones, 84% occurring once. This sample comprised PBMCs, obtained around atezolizumab (anti-PD-L1) treatment. These receptor sequences come from a man between 65 and 85 years old with urothelial cancer.

The rearrangement joins TRBV7-6 to TRBJ2-7; the D gene is possibly TRBD2 (5 bases). Trimming took 5 bases from V and 3 from J, leaving 14 bases between them. The CDR3 consists of 14 residues. Germline CDR1 SGHVS, CDR2 FNYEAQ. CDR3 sequence (DNA): TGTGCCAGCAGCCCCGTGGTCCGGGGCTACGAGCAGTACTTC. This translates into CASSPVVRGYEQYF.

The rearrangement uses TRBV7-8 and TRBJ1-5; possibly TRBD1 for D (5 bases). Trimming stripped 5 bases from V and 1 base from J, with 18 bases between. The CDR3 totals 17 residues. CDR1 SGHVS and CDR2 FQNEAQ come from the germline V gene. The CDR3 sequence is CASSPFGAGLSNQPQHF. CDR3 in DNA: TGTGCCAGCAGCCCCTTCGGTGCAGGGCTCAGCAATCAGCCCCAGCATTTT.

The chain carries TRBV18 and TRBJ1-1, with no clear D. The length of the CDR3 is 13 residues. V gave up 6 bases and J gave up 6 bases, with 14 bases separating them. Germline V lookup: CDR1 KGHSH, CDR2 LQKENI. In DNA form, the CDR3 reads TGTGCCAGCTCGCCGTCCATCGAGTCTGAAGCTTTCTTT. It codes for CASSPSIESEAFF.

The rearrangement joins TRBV10-3 to TRBJ2-1; 13 bases are shared with TRBD2. There are 15 residues in the CDR3. V gave up 7 bases and J gave up 9 bases; unmatched junction bases: 9. Germline lookup yields CDR1 ENHRY and CDR2 SYGVKD. Here the CDR3 DNA reads TGTGCCATCACTGCGACTAGCGGGAGGATCGGTGAGCAGTTCTTC. It codes for CAITATSGRIGEQFF.

The V gene is TRBV5-1, the J gene TRBJ2-3; 13 nucleotides match TRBD2. V was clipped by 1 base and J by 4 bases; unmatched bases: 0. CDR1 is SGHRS, CDR2 YFSETQ, per germline. The CDR3 sequence is 15 residues long. CDR3 nucleotides: TGCGCCAGCAGCTTGACTAGCGGGAGGGCAGATACGCAGTATTTT. It yields the protein CASSLTSGRADTQYF.

The gene calls are TRBV19 and TRBJ2-7; TRBD2 aligns across 9 bases. The CDR3 sequence is 14 residues long. CDR1 is LNHDA, CDR2 SQIVND, per germline (reference sequence). Losses at the gene ends were 5 bases for V and 2 bases for J; bases not matched to a gene: 4. Here the CDR3 reads CASSVSGSPYEQYF. DNA for the CDR3: TGTGCCAGTAGTGTTAGCGGGAGCCCCTACGAGCAGTACTTC.

The gene calls are TRBV6-5 and TRBJ1-2; tentative D call: TRBD1 (5 bases). Germline values: CDR1 MNHEY, CDR2 SVGAGI. Trimming stripped 0 bases from V and 2 bases from J, with 13 bases between. The CDR3 runs to 16 residues. The DNA for the CDR3 is TGTGCCAGCAGTTACTCCGGGGGGAGGAGAAACTATGGCTACACCTTC. Translating gives CASSYSGGRRNYGYTF.

CDR3 coding DNA: TGCGCCAGCAGTCCCCCAATGGAGGAGCCTTTAGCCAAAAACATTCAGTACTTC. This translates into CASSPPMEEPLAKNIQYF. The genes are TRBV23-1 and TRBJ2-4; D might be TRBD2 (5 bases). TRBV23-1 is designated an ORF whose function remains uncertain. V was cut by 4 bases and J by 0 bases, with 19 bases left in between. The CDR3 contains 18 residues.

The J gene is TRBJ2-7, the V gene TRBV4-2, with a weak D call TRBD2 (6 bases). The germline gives CDR1 LGHNA, CDR2 YNFKEQ. V lost 0 bases and J lost 6, with 24 bases in between. CDR3 length equals 18 residues. In nucleotides, the CDR3 is TGTGCCAGCAGCCAAGAATCGGGGCCTTTGGCAGGGAGGTTCGAGCAGTACTTC. Translating it yields CASSQESGPLAGRFEQYF.

The chain joins TRBV2 to TRBJ1-4; unclear D gene. The germline CDR1 and CDR2 sequences are SNHLY and FYNNEI. V was pared by 7 bases and J by 8 bases, with 11 bases between. This CDR3 region has 12 residues. The CDR3 sequence: CASTGWSEKLFF. The DNA for the CDR3 is TGTGCCAGCACCGGGTGGAGCGAAAAACTGTTTTTT.

The chain joins TRBV7-3 to TRBJ2-7, with TRBD2 identical over 9 bases. Germline V gene lookup returns CDR1 SGHTA and CDR2 FQGTGA. The length of the CDR3 is 14 residues. V trimming: 2 bases; J trimming: 4 bases; junction bases outside the gene matches: 3. This CDR3 is CASSLAGGPYEQYF. In DNA form, the CDR3 reads TGTGCCAGCAGCTTAGCGGGGGGGCCGTACGAGCAGTACTTC. The variable domain in full, with the rest retrieved from reference TRBV7-3 and TRBJ2-7, is GAGVSQTPSNKVTEKGKYVELRCDPISGHTALYWYRQSLGQGPEFLIYFQGTGAADDSGLPNDRFFAVRPEGSVSTLKIQRTERGDSAVYLCASSLAGGPYEQYFGPGTRLTVT.

The rearrangement joins TRBV15 to TRBJ2-1, with 9 bases matching TRBD1. Germline lookup yields CDR1 LNHNV and CDR2 YYDKDF (reference sequence). This CDR3 is 15 amino acids long. Unmatched junction bases numbered 3, after V lost 3 bases and J lost 3 bases. The CDR3 sequence: CATSSPGQGYNEQFF. DNA for the CDR3: TGTGCCACCAGCAGTCCGGGACAGGGCTACAATGAGCAGTTCTTC.

The CDR3, as DNA: TGCGCCAGCAGCCAAGCCGGCGGGAGGGCCGGTGAGCAGTTCTTC. Protein product: CASSQAGGRAGEQFF. The chain recombines TRBV4-1 with TRBJ2-1, with 9 bases identical to TRBD2. J was trimmed by 9 bases and V by 1 base; bases with no gene match: 7. The CDR3 totals 15 residues. Germline V gene lookup returns CDR1 MGHRA and CDR2 YSYEKL.

This chain connects TRBV19 to TRBJ2-5; TRBD1 matches 10 bases. The germline gives CDR1 LNHDA, CDR2 SQIVND (reference sequence). This CDR3 is built from 15 residues. The junction had 9 bases not matched to a gene; V was cut back by 6 bases and J by 5 bases. CDR3 amino acids: CASRMRQGAGETQYF. DNA for the CDR3: TGTGCCAGTAGGATGAGACAGGGGGCGGGGGAGACCCAGTACTTC.

The rearrangement links TRBV29-1 to TRBJ2-7, with 7 bases lining up with TRBD2. V gave up 5 bases and J gave up 2 bases; unmatched junction bases: 15. The CDR3 extends over 16 amino acids. The germline V gene has CDR1 SQVTM and CDR2 ANQGSEA. The CDR3 loop reads CSVFLRKRSGAYEQYF. The CDR3 nucleotides read TGCAGCGTTTTCCTTAGGAAACGAAGCGGGGCCTACGAGCAGTACTTC.

This clone has only a few counts. V usage is TRBV30 and J usage is TRBJ1-1; D remains ambiguous. The CDR3 extends over 11 amino acids. Deletions cut 0 bases from V and 6 bases from J, with 5 bases between. CDR1 is GTSNPN and CDR2 is SVGIG in the germline V gene (reference sequence). CDR3 protein: CAWSVTAEAFF. The CDR3 DNA is TGTGCCTGGAGTGTTACGGCTGAAGCTTTCTTT. The full variable domain, its missing parts supplied by reference TRBV30 and TRBJ1-1, is SQTIHQWPATLVQPVGSPLSLECTVEGTSNPNLYWYRQAAGRGLQLLFYSVGIGQISSEVPQNLSASRPQDRQFILSSKKLLLSDSGFYLCAWSVTAEAFFGQGTRLTVV.

The chain links TRBV27 to TRBJ2-5, with D tentatively TRBD2 (5 bases). The CDR3 has 14 amino acids. Germline V gene sequence: CDR1 MNHEY, CDR2 SMNVEV (reference sequence). V was trimmed by 6 bases and J by 3 bases, leaving 14 bases between them. CDR3 sequence reads: CASRPHAGEETQYF. CDR3 nucleotides: TGTGCCAGCAGACCTCACGCCGGGGAAGAGACCCAGTACTTC.

V usage is TRBV1 and J usage is TRBJ2-2; the table's D call TRBD2 went unverified against the DNA. TRBV1 is labeled a pseudogene. The CDR3 length is 18 residues. This CDR3 is CTSSEHTLGGVDTGELFF. The CDR3 region has the DNA TGCACCAGCAGTGAACACACGTTAGGAGGCGTCGACACCGGGGAGCTGTTTTTT.

CDR3 amino acids: CASSLSVAGGKETQYF. Here the CDR3 DNA reads TGCGCCAGCAGCTTGTCGGTAGCGGGGGGAAAAGAGACCCAGTACTTC. The chain links TRBV5-1 to TRBJ2-5, with 10 bases matching TRBD2. There are 16 residues in the CDR3. V trimming: 1 base; J trimming: 3 bases; junction bases outside the gene matches: 6. Germline CDR1 reads SGHRS; CDR2 reads YFSETQ.

The chain uses TRBV6-6 and TRBJ2-5; possibly TRBD2 for D (6 bases). CDR1 and CDR2 from the germline V gene are MNHNY and SVGAGI (reference sequence). There are 13 residues in the CDR3. With 6 bases removed from V and 2 bases from J, the gap between germline ends came to 10 bases. In DNA, the CDR3 is TGTGCCAGCAGGTCCGGGACTCAAGAGACCCAGTACTTC. Its translation: CASRSGTQETQYF.

The rearrangement links TRBV13 to TRBJ1-2; D is undetermined. The CDR3 is 13 amino acids. V lost 8 bases to trimming and J lost 3 bases, with 13 bases between them. The germline V gene has CDR1 PRHDT and CDR2 FYEKMQ (reference sequence). The CDR3 DNA reads TGTGCCAGCGCGGCGGGGAATGACTATGGCTACACCTTC. This encodes CASAAGNDYGYTF.

This clone appeared once. In the same sample, other DNA sequences code for this CDR3. The rearrangement links TRBV30 to TRBJ1-1, with a possible D match to TRBD1 (6 bases). With 1 base removed from V and 3 bases from J, the gap between germline ends came to 9 bases. The CDR3 sequence is 13 residues long. Per germline, CDR1 GTSNPN and CDR2 SVGIG (reference sequence). The CDR3 DNA reads TGTGCCTGGAGTGAGCAGGGGTACACTGAAGCTTTCTTT. Its protein product is CAWSEQGYTEAFF.

There are a few counts of this clone. This chain uses TRBV30 with TRBJ1-1, with D hard to call. Germline CDR1 and CDR2: GTSNPN and SVGIG (reference sequence). Trimming shortened V by 0 bases and J by 1 base, and 6 bases separated the two germline ends. The CDR3 contains 13 residues. DNA for the CDR3: TGTGCCTGGAGTGTGATCGGGAACACTGAAGCTTTCTTT. This codes for CAWSVIGNTEAFF.

This sequence joins TRBV5-1 and TRBJ1-4, with 7 bases aligning to TRBD1. The V gene end was trimmed by 2 bases and the J gene end by 8 bases; junction bases not matched to a gene: 6. Germline CDR1 SGHRS, CDR2 YFSETQ. The CDR3 extends over 14 amino acids. The CDR3 spells CASSLGGVLEKLFF. For the CDR3, the DNA is TGCGCCAGCAGCTTAGGGGGCGTGCTGGAAAAACTGTTTTTT.

The V gene is TRBV4-2, the J gene TRBJ1-4; D not certain. V lost 1 base, J lost 8 bases, and 17 bases lay in between. The germline V gene encodes CDR1 LGHNA and CDR2 YNFKEQ. CDR3 size: 16 residues. This chain's CDR3 is CASSQAFGEQEEKLFF. The CDR3 nucleotides are TGTGCCAGCAGCCAAGCTTTTGGGGAGCAGGAGGAAAAACTGTTTTTT.